This entry is about one TCR beta chain. This sample is drawn from a study of OX40 agonist ivuxolimab in advanced cancers. Study-level information: It was permissible to have had prior anti-PD-1, anti-PD-L1 or anti-CTLA-4 therapy, and about 40% had some. Two patients with cutaneous melanoma and one with hepatocellular carcinoma, three in total, showed partial responses.

The protocol was immunoSEQ multiplex PCR, while the TCRdb copy is restricted to in-frame clones and leaves out a portion. The sample includes fewer than 90,000 clones, approximately 85% of them seen just once. Germline-derived CDR1 and CDR2 are LNHDA and SQIVND (reference sequence). The junction had 9 bases not matched to a gene; V was cut back by 10 bases and J by 7 bases. The CDR3 sequence is 13 residues long. Patients with autoimmune history or systemic immunosuppression were excluded. The sampling schedule covered blood at baseline, cycle 4 day 1, and cycle 7 day 1. The TCR originated in an adult with an advanced solid tumor such as melanoma, head and neck, liver or kidney cancer. The input for sequencing was CD4+ or CD8+ T cells sorted from blood, taken in a trial of the OX40 agonist ivuxolimab. The chain is built from TRBV19 and TRBJ1-4, with 7 positions matching TRBD1. CDR3 residues: CATQGGGGEKLFF. The CDR3 nucleotides read TGTGCCACCCAGGGGGGGGGCGGTGAAAAACTGTTTTTT.